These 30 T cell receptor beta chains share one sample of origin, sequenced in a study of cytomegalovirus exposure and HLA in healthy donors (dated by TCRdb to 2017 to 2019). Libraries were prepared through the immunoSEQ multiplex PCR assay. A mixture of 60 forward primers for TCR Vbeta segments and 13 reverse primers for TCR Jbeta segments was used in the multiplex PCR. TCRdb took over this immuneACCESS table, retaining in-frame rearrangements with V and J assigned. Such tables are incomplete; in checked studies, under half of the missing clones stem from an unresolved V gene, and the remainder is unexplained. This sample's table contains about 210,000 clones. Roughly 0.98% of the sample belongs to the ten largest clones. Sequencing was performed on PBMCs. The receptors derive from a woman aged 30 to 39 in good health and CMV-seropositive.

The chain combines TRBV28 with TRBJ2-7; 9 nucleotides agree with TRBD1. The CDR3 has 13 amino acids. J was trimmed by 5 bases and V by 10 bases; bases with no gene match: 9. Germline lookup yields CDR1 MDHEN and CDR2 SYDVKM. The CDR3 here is CAITGTGYDEQYF. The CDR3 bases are TGTGCCATCACCGGGACAGGGTACGACGAGCAGTACTTC. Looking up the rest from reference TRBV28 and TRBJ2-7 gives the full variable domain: DVKVTQSSRYLVKRTGEKVFLECVQDMDHENMFWYRQDPGLGLRLIYFSYDVKMKEKGDIPEGYSVSREKKERFSLILESASTNQTSMYLCAITGTGYDEQYFGPGTRLTVT.

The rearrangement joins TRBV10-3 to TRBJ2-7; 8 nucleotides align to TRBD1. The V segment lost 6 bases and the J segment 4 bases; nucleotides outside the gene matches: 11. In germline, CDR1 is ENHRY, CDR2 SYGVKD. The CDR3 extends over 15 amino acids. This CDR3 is CAISDQQTGVYEQYF. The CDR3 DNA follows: TGTGCCATCAGCGACCAGCAGACAGGGGTTTACGAGCAGTACTTC.

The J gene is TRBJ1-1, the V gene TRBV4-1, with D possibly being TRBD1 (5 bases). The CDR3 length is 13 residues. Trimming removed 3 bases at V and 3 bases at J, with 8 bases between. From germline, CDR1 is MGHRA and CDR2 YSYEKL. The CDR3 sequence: CASSQGLYTEAFF. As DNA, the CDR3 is TGCGCCAGCAGCCAGGGGCTGTACACTGAAGCTTTCTTT.

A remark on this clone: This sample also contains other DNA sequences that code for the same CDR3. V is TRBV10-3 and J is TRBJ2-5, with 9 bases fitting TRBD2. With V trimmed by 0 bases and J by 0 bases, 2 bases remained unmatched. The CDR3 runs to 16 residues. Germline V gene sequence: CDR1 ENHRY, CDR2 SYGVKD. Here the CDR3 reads CAISESLAGYQETQYF. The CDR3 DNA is TGTGCCATCAGTGAGTCTCTAGCGGGGTACCAAGAGACCCAGTACTTC.

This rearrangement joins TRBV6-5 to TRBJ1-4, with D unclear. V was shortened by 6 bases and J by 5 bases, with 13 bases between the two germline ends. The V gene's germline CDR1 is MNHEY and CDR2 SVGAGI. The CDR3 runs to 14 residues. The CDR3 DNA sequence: TGTGCCAGCAGACCGGTGACTTCGAATGAAAAACTGTTTTTT. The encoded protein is CASRPVTSNEKLFF.

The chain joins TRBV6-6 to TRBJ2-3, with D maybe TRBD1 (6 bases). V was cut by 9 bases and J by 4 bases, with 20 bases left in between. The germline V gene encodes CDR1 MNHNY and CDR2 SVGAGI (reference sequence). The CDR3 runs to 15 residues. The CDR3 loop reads CASLLGAPAPDTQYF. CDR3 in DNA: TGTGCCAGTTTACTGGGGGCTCCAGCGCCAGATACGCAGTATTTT.

The CDR3: CASRVPGTAHEQYF. CDR3 bases: TGTGCCAGCAGGGTCCCTGGGACAGCCCACGAGCAGTACTTC. The chain uses TRBV28 and TRBJ2-7; 7 bases fit TRBD1. CDR1 and CDR2 (germline): MDHEN, SYDVKM. Germline trimming cut 6 bases from V and 5 bases from J; bases unmatched to any gene: 10. This CDR3 contains 14 residues. The variable domain in full, completed from reference TRBV28 and TRBJ2-7, reads DVKVTQSSRYLVKRTGEKVFLECVQDMDHENMFWYRQDPGLGLRLIYFSYDVKMKEKGDIPEGYSVSREKKERFSLILESASTNQTSMYLCASRVPGTAHEQYFGPGTRLTVT.

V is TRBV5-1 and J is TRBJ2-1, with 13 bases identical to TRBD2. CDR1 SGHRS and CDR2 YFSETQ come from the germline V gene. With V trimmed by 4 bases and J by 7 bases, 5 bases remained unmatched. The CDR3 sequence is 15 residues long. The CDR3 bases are TGCGCCAGCAGCATGAGGACTAGCGGGAGAAATGAGCAGTTCTTC. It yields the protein CASSMRTSGRNEQFF.

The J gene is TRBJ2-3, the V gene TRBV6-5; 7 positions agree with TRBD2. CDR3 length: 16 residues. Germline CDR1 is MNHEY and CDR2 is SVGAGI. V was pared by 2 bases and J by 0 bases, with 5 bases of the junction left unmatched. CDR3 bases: TGTGCCAGCAGTTACCGGGGAGGGGCGAGCACAGATACGCAGTATTTT. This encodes CASSYRGGASTDTQYF.

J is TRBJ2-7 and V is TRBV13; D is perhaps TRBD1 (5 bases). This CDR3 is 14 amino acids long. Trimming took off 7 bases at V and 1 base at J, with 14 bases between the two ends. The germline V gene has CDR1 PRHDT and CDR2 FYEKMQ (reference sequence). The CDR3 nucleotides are TGTGCCAGCAACAGACAGTTCTCGTCCTACGAGCAGTACTTC. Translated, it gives CASNRQFSSYEQYF.

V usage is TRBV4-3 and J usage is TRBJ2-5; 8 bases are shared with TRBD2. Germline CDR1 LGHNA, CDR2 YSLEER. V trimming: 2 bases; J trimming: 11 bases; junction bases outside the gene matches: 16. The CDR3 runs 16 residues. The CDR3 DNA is TGCGCCAGCAGCCAATACCCCGGTAGCGGGGCCTCGGAGCAGTACTTC. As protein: CASSQYPGSGASEQYF.

The CDR3 region has the DNA TGTGCCAGCTCACCAAATATGGGACAGGGCGGTCAGCCCCAGCATTTT. The encoded protein is CASSPNMGQGGQPQHF. J is TRBJ1-5 and V is TRBV18; 9 bases line up with TRBD1. CDR1 and CDR2 from the germline V gene are KGHSH and LQKENI. The CDR3 sequence is 16 residues long. Trimming at V came to 2 bases and at J to 6 bases, leaving 8 bases not matched to a gene.

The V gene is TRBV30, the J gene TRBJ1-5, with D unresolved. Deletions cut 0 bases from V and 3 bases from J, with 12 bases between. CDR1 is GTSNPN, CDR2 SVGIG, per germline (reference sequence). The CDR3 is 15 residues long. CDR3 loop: CAWSVNRGLNQPQHF. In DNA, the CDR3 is TGTGCCTGGAGTGTTAACCGCGGGCTCAATCAGCCCCAGCATTTT.

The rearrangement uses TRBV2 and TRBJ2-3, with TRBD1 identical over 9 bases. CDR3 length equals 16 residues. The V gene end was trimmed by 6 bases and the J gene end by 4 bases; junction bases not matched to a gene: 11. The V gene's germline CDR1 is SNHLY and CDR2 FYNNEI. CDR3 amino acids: CASSSKTGGIADTQYF. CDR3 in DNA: TGTGCCAGCAGCTCCAAAACAGGGGGCATCGCAGATACGCAGTATTTT.

The CDR3 spells CASSLQGTGPYEQYF. The CDR3 region has the DNA TGTGCCAGCTCACTTCAGGGGACGGGACCCTACGAGCAGTACTTC. V and J are TRBV18 and TRBJ2-7, with TRBD1 as a possible D gene (6 bases). The CDR3 is 15 residues long. Trimming removed 4 bases from V and 2 bases from J, with 15 bases in between. The germline V gene encodes CDR1 KGHSH and CDR2 LQKENI.

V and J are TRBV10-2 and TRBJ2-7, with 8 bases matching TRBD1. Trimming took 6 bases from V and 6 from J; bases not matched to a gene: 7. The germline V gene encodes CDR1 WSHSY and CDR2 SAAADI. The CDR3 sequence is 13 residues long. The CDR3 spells CASRTGGLGEQYF. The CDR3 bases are TGCGCCAGCAGAACAGGGGGGTTGGGCGAGCAGTACTTC.

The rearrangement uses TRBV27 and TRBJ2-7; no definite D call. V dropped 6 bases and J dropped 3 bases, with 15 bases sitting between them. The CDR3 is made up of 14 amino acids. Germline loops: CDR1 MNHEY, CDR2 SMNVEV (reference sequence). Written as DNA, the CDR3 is TGTGCCAGCAGACCCGAATCCCTTAGCTACGAGCAGTACTTC. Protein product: CASRPESLSYEQYF.

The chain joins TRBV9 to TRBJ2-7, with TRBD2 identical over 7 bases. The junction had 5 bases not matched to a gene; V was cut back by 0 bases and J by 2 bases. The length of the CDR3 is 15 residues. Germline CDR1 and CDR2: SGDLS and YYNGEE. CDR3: CASSVESSGPYEQYF. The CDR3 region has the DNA TGTGCCAGCAGCGTAGAGAGTAGCGGGCCCTACGAGCAGTACTTC.

The chain's CDR3 is CASSLSTGGDNEQFF. The CDR3 DNA reads as TGTGCCAGCAGTTTATCGACGGGAGGGGACAATGAGCAGTTCTTC. This rearrangement joins TRBV27 to TRBJ2-1; 8 nucleotides line up with TRBD2. Germline CDR1 is MNHEY and CDR2 is SMNVEV (reference sequence). CDR3 length: 15 amino acids. The J segment lost 5 bases and the V segment lost 0 bases, leaving 3 bases of the junction unmatched.

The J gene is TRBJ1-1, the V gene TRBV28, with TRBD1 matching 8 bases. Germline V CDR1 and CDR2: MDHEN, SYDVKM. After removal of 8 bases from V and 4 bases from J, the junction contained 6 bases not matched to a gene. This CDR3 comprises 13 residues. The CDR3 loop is CASCPGGGTEAFF. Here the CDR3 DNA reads TGTGCCAGCTGCCCAGGGGGCGGCACTGAAGCTTTCTTT.

CDR3 sequence: CAIRGDRADNEQFF. The CDR3 DNA reads TGTGCCATCAGGGGGGACAGGGCCGACAATGAGCAGTTCTTC. V and J are TRBV10-3 and TRBJ2-1; 9 bases align to TRBD1. In germline, CDR1 is ENHRY, CDR2 SYGVKD. The CDR3 is 14 amino acids. V dropped 6 bases and J dropped 5; count of bases not matched to a gene: 5.

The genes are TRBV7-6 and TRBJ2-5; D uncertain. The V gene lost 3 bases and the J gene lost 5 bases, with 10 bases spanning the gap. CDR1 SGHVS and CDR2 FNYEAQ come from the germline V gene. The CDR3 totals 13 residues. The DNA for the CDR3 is TGTGCCAGCAGCTTGAGAATAGTGGAGACCCAGTACTTC. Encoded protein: CASSLRIVETQYF. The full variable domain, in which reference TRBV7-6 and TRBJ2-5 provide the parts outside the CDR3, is GAGVSQSPRYKVTKRGQDVALRCDPISGHVSLYWYRQALGQGPEFLTYFNYEAQQDKSGLPNDRFSAERPEGSISTLTIQRTEQRDSAMYRCASSLRIVETQYFGPGTRLLVL.

The CDR3 bases are TGTGCCAGTACCCAAATGAAAGAGGTTGCCACCGGGGAGCTGTTTTTT. This encodes CASTQMKEVATGELFF. The chain has TRBV19 and TRBJ2-2, with D unclear. V lost 7 bases to trimming and J lost 4 bases, with 19 bases between them. From germline, CDR1 is LNHDA and CDR2 SQIVND (reference sequence). This CDR3 comprises 16 residues.

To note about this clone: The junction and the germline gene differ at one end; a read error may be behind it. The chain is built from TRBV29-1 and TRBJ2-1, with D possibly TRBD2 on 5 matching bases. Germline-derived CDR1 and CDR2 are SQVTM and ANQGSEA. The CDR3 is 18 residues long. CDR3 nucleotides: TGCAGCGTTGAAGATAGATATCGACGGGATAGCTCCTACAATGAGCAGCTCTTC. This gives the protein CSVEDRYRRDSSYNEQLF.

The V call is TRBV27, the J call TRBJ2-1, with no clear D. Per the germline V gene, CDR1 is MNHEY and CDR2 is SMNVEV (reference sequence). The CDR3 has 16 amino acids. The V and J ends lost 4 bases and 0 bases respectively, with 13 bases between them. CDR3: CASSSPWSVSYNEQFF. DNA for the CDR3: TGTGCCAGCAGTTCCCCGTGGAGCGTCTCCTACAATGAGCAGTTCTTC.

CDR3 bases: TGCAGCGTTAACGGACTAGCGGGAGGTGATGGCGGGGAGCTGTTTTTT. Translated, it gives CSVNGLAGGDGGELFF. The chain carries TRBV29-1 and TRBJ2-2, with 14 positions matching TRBD2. CDR1 SQVTM and CDR2 ANQGSEA come from the germline V gene. CDR3 length equals 16 residues. Trimming removed 5 bases from V and 7 bases from J; junction bases left unmatched: 9.

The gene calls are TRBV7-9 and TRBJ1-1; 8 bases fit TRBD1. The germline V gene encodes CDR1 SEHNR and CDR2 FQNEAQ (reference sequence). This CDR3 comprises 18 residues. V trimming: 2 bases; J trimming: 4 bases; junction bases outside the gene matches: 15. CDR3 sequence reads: CASSLSSPRGRLITEAFF. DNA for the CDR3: TGTGCCAGCAGCTTAAGTAGTCCCAGGGGGCGGTTAATCACTGAAGCTTTCTTT.

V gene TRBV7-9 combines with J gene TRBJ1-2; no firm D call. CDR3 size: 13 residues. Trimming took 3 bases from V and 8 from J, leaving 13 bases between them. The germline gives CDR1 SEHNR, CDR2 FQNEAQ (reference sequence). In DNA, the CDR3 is TGTGCCAGCAGCTTTGGGCCAAGGATCGGCTACACCTTC. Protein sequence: CASSFGPRIGYTF.

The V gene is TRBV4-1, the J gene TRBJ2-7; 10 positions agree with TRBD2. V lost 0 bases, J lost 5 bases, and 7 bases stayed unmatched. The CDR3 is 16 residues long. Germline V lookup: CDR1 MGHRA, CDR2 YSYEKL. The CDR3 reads CASSQDKSGRADEQYF. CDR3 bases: TGCGCCAGCAGCCAAGATAAGAGCGGGAGGGCTGACGAGCAGTACTTC.

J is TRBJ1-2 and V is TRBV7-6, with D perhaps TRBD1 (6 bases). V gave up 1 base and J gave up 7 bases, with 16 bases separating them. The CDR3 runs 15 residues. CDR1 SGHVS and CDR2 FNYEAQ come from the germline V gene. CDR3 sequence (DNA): TGTGCCAGCAGCTTAGACCCGGACAGCGGTCGTGGCTACACCTTC. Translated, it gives CASSLDPDSGRGYTF.